One sample yielded the 32 T cell receptor beta chains listed below, sequenced in a study of OX40 agonist ivuxolimab in advanced cancers. Data came from immunoSEQ multiplex PCR; TCRdb stores just in-frame clones and leaves some out. Found here are over 55,000 clones, about 89% of them singletons; the top ten hold 3.5% to 4.5%. This sample comprised CD4+ or CD8+ T cells sorted from blood, obtained in a trial of the OX40 agonist ivuxolimab. The receptor set was obtained from an adult with an advanced solid tumor such as melanoma, head and neck, liver or kidney cancer.

The chain uses TRBV19 and TRBJ2-5; D gene ambiguous. V lost 5 bases and J 6 bases, leaving 16 bases between the germline ends. There are 14 residues in the CDR3. Germline V lookup: CDR1 LNHDA, CDR2 SQIVND (reference sequence). CDR3 residues: CASSEWQAAKTQYF. For the CDR3, the DNA is TGTGCCAGTAGTGAATGGCAGGCGGCAAAGACCCAGTACTTC.

V gene TRBV11-2 combines with J gene TRBJ2-5; D may be TRBD1 or TRBD2 (6 bases each). The V and J ends lost 0 bases and 6 bases respectively, with 11 bases between them. The CDR3 consists of 14 residues. Per germline, CDR1 SGHAT and CDR2 FQNNGV. CDR3 DNA sequence: TGTGCCAGCAGCTTAGATGGGGGGCGTAAGACCCAGTACTTC. This encodes CASSLDGGRKTQYF.

This clone was seen just once. The chain recombines TRBV30 with TRBJ2-3, with TRBD2 matching over 11 bases. The germline V gene encodes CDR1 GTSNPN and CDR2 SVGIG (reference sequence). V dropped 4 bases and J dropped 4; count of bases not matched to a gene: 4. The CDR3 runs to 14 residues. CDR3 sequence reads: CAWTVAGGPDTQYF. DNA for the CDR3: TGTGCCTGGACTGTAGCGGGAGGGCCAGATACGCAGTATTTT.

The chain recombines TRBV11-2 with TRBJ1-4, with D perhaps TRBD1 (5 bases). This CDR3 has 15 residues. The germline gives CDR1 SGHAT, CDR2 FQNNGV. With 5 bases removed from V and 6 bases from J, the gap between germline ends came to 16 bases. The chain's CDR3 is CASSARTLGDEKLFF. The CDR3 DNA sequence: TGTGCCAGCAGCGCCCGGACACTGGGAGATGAAAAACTGTTTTTT.

This chain's CDR3 is CASSLLSSYEQYF. Here the CDR3 DNA reads TGTGCCAGCAGTTTACTTTCGTCCTACGAGCAGTACTTC. The chain couples TRBV27 to TRBJ2-7; no definite D call. The CDR3 is made up of 13 amino acids. V dropped 2 bases and J dropped 1 base, with 6 bases sitting between them. CDR1 is MNHEY and CDR2 is SMNVEV in the germline V gene (reference sequence).

The chain joins TRBV2 to TRBJ2-3, with TRBD1 matching 11 bases. The CDR3 runs to 16 residues. Looked up from germline, CDR1 is SNHLY and CDR2 is FYNNEI. J was trimmed by 4 bases and V by 4 bases; bases with no gene match: 7. Here the CDR3 reads CASSGWTGGAADTQYF. CDR3 nucleotide sequence: TGTGCCAGCAGTGGATGGACAGGGGGCGCAGCAGATACGCAGTATTTT.

The chain carries TRBV7-7 and TRBJ2-5; a possible D gene is TRBD2 (6 bases). This CDR3 comprises 16 residues. V lost 4 bases and J lost 4, with 19 bases in between. In germline, CDR1 is SSHAT, CDR2 FNYEAQ (reference sequence). The CDR3 coding sequence is TGTGCCAGCAGCTCGGCGAGTTGGCGGGGTGGAGAGACCCAGTACTTC. Translation: CASSSASWRGGETQYF.

CDR3 nucleotides: TGTGCCAGCAGCTTGACACCTCAAGAGACCCAGTACTTC. Encoded protein: CASSLTPQETQYF. The gene calls are TRBV7-9 and TRBJ2-5; D not certain. Germline CDR1 and CDR2: SEHNR and FQNEAQ (reference sequence). The V gene lost 3 bases and the J gene lost 2 bases, with 7 bases spanning the gap. The CDR3 length is 13 residues.

The gene calls are TRBV4-1 and TRBJ1-2; 9 bases agree with TRBD1. The CDR3 totals 17 residues. V lost 0 bases to trimming and J lost 4 bases; unmatched junction nucleotides: 9. The germline CDR1 and CDR2 sequences are MGHRA and YSYEKL. The CDR3 coding sequence is TGCGCCAGCAGCCAAGAGAGGTCTACAGGGGGCGGCTATGGCTACACCTTC. Translated, it gives CASSQERSTGGGYGYTF.

The chain uses TRBV29-1 and TRBJ2-7, with 8 bases identical to TRBD1. Per germline, CDR1 SQVTM and CDR2 ANQGSEA. This CDR3 region has 13 residues. Losses at the gene ends were 4 bases for V and 4 bases for J; bases not matched to a gene: 6. CDR3 protein: CSVVDRESYEQYF. CDR3 coding DNA: TGCAGCGTTGTGGACAGGGAGAGTTACGAGCAGTACTTC.

The gene calls are TRBV18 and TRBJ2-7; maybe TRBD1 (6 bases). Germline V CDR1 and CDR2: KGHSH, LQKENI. The CDR3 extends over 13 amino acids. Between the trimmed V and J ends, which lost 1 base and 5 bases, there was a span of 9 bases. DNA of the CDR3: TGTGCCAGCTCACCACTGGGACAACACGAGCAGTACTTC. Amino acid sequence: CASSPLGQHEQYF. Full variable domain (missing parts from reference TRBV18 and TRBJ2-7): NAGVMQNPRHLVRRRGQEARLRCSPMKGHSHVYWYRQLPEEGLKFMVYLQKENIIDESGMPKERFSAEFPKEGPSILRIQQVVRGDSAAYFCASSPLGQHEQYFGPGTRLTVT.

By sample fraction, this clone is medium-sized. V usage is TRBV25-1 and J usage is TRBJ2-7, with 9 bases matching TRBD2. J gave up 4 bases and V 8 bases, and 6 bases lay outside the gene matches. The germline V gene has CDR1 MGHDK and CDR2 SYGVNS. CDR3 size: 13 residues. This CDR3 is CASGLAGEYEQYF. The CDR3 DNA is TGTGCCAGCGGGTTAGCGGGAGAGTACGAGCAGTACTTC.

The chain employs TRBV28 and TRBJ1-5; D perhaps matches TRBD1 (6 bases). Germline values: CDR1 MDHEN, CDR2 SYDVKM. The V gene lost 2 bases and the J gene lost 9 bases, with 17 bases spanning the gap. This CDR3 spans 15 amino acids. The CDR3 nucleotides read TGTGCCAGCAGTTTAAGGGGGGGGCTGTGGTGGCCCCAGCATTTT. It is translated as CASSLRGGLWWPQHF.

The J gene is TRBJ2-5, the V gene TRBV6-6; D possibly uses TRBD1 or TRBD2 (8 bases each). The germline V gene encodes CDR1 MNHNY and CDR2 SVGAGI (reference sequence). This CDR3 has 15 residues. V lost 11 bases, J lost 2 bases, and 21 bases lay in between. CDR3 in DNA: TGTGCCGCGGGAGGAGCAGGGGGCCTACAAGAGACCCAGTACTTC. Amino acids: CAAGGAGGLQETQYF.

V is TRBV11-2 and J is TRBJ2-5; 7 bases agree with TRBD2. The CDR3 has 15 amino acids. V gave up 6 bases and J gave up 2 bases; unmatched junction bases: 9. Per germline, CDR1 SGHAT and CDR2 FQNNGV. Written as DNA, the CDR3 is TGTGCCAGCAGTTCCAGCGGGGCGTGGCAAGAGACCCAGTACTTC. Translated, it gives CASSSSGAWQETQYF.

This chain connects TRBV19 to TRBJ2-1; 7 positions agree with TRBD2. In germline, CDR1 is LNHDA, CDR2 SQIVND (reference sequence). This CDR3 is 13 amino acids long. J was trimmed by 7 bases and V by 4 bases; bases with no gene match: 4. CDR3 bases: TGTGCCAGTAGTAAGGGCGGGAGTAATGAGCAGTTCTTC. The encoded protein is CASSKGGSNEQFF.

The chain links TRBV7-2 to TRBJ1-1; D is uncertain. Germline V gene sequence: CDR1 SGHTA, CDR2 FQGNSA. Trimming removed 1 base at V and 5 bases at J, with 14 bases between. The CDR3 extends over 15 amino acids. As DNA, the CDR3 is TGTGCCAGCAGCTTAGAGGCAGGCTGGGGAACTGAAGCTTTCTTT. The encoded protein is CASSLEAGWGTEAFF.

The rearrangement uses TRBV28 and TRBJ2-7, with 8 positions matching TRBD2. The CDR3 totals 14 residues. The J segment lost 6 bases and the V segment lost 1 base, leaving 5 bases of the junction unmatched. Germline assignment: CDR1 MDHEN and CDR2 SYDVKM. CDR3 sequence (DNA): TGTGCCAGCAGTTTATCGGGAGGGCCGCTCGAGCAGTACTTC. This encodes CASSLSGGPLEQYF.

V and J are TRBV2 and TRBJ2-1; TRBD2 aligns across 7 bases. CDR3 size: 17 residues. Germline CDR1 SNHLY, CDR2 FYNNEI. After removal of 4 bases from V and 8 bases from J, the junction contained 17 bases not matched to a gene. For the CDR3, the DNA is TGTGCCAGCAGTGCACACCCTGTCCGGGACTACCTTCATGAGCAGTTCTTC. It specifies CASSAHPVRDYLHEQFF.

This chain links TRBV4-1 with TRBJ2-7, with 11 bases lining up with TRBD2. Germline V lookup: CDR1 MGHRA, CDR2 YSYEKL. The CDR3 has 14 residues. V was pared by 4 bases and J by 4 bases, with 3 bases of the junction left unmatched. The CDR3 here is CASSPLAGGYEQYF. The CDR3 nucleotides read TGCGCCAGCAGCCCGCTAGCGGGAGGATACGAGCAGTACTTC.

The chain is built from TRBV6-5 and TRBJ2-7; D might be TRBD2 (5 bases). This CDR3 has 14 residues. Germline CDR1 MNHEY, CDR2 SVGAGI. V was cut by 2 bases and J by 2 bases, with 10 bases left in between. The CDR3 loop reads CASSYGSGTYEQYF. The DNA of the CDR3 is TGTGCCAGCAGTTACGGTTCGGGAACCTACGAGCAGTACTTC.

V is TRBV4-1 and J is TRBJ2-5, with a possible D match to TRBD1 (5 bases). The germline CDR1 and CDR2 sequences are MGHRA and YSYEKL. Trimming pared 1 base from V and 4 bases from J, leaving 10 bases between. This CDR3 spans 14 amino acids. DNA of the CDR3: TGCGCCAGCAGCCAAGTTACAGGTGGAGAGACCCAGTACTTC. Encoded protein: CASSQVTGGETQYF.

CDR3 bases: TGCGCCAGCAGCCAATCTTGGGGCTACGAGCAGTACTTC. Translation gives CASSQSWGYEQYF. The chain combines TRBV4-3 with TRBJ2-7; D remains ambiguous. Trimming removed 2 bases at V and 3 bases at J, with 8 bases between. The CDR3 runs to 13 residues. Germline CDR1 LGHNA, CDR2 YSLEER.

This chain connects TRBV4-2 to TRBJ2-1; D is perhaps TRBD2 (5 bases). V lost 1 base and J 10 bases, leaving 5 bases between the germline ends. CDR1 and CDR2 (germline): LGHNA, YNFKEQ. The CDR3 loop spans 11 amino acids. The CDR3, as DNA: TGTGCCAGCAGCCAAGCGGGAGAGCAGTTCTTC. The encoded protein is CASSQAGEQFF.

The CDR3 DNA reads TGTGCCAGTAGTATATTTAGCGGGAGCTCCTACAATGAGCAGTTCTTC. Translation gives CASSIFSGSSYNEQFF. This rearrangement joins TRBV19 to TRBJ2-1; 9 nucleotides align to TRBD2. Germline V lookup: CDR1 LNHDA, CDR2 SQIVND (reference sequence). The CDR3 sequence is 16 residues long. V shed 2 bases, J shed 0 bases, and the junction held 2 bases outside the gene matches. Full variable domain (remainder filled in from reference TRBV19 and TRBJ2-1): DGGITQSPKYLFRKEGQNVTLSCEQNLNHDAMYWYRQDPGQGLRLIYYSQIVNDFQKGDIAEGYSVSREKKESFPLTVTSAQKNPTAFYLCASSIFSGSSYNEQFFGPGTRLTVL.

The rearrangement links TRBV5-1 to TRBJ2-1; D is uncertain. In germline, CDR1 is SGHRS, CDR2 YFSETQ. CDR3 size: 13 residues. Trimming took off 2 bases at V and 4 bases at J, with 7 bases between the two ends. The CDR3 DNA reads as TGCGCCAGCAGCTTCGACGGATACAATGAGCAGTTCTTC. Amino acid sequence: CASSFDGYNEQFF.

The chain has TRBV27 and TRBJ2-7; TRBD1 aligns across 7 bases. CDR1 and CDR2 (germline): MNHEY, SMNVEV (reference sequence). Unmatched junction bases numbered 7, after V lost 2 bases and J lost 3 bases. This CDR3 spans 15 amino acids. As DNA, the CDR3 is TGTGCCAGCAGTTTAGGCCCCGGGACAGTCTACGAGCAGTACTTC. Translating gives CASSLGPGTVYEQYF.

The sample holds a few counts of this clone. This chain connects TRBV19 to TRBJ2-1; TRBD2 matches 9 bases. This CDR3 comprises 14 residues. In germline, CDR1 is LNHDA, CDR2 SQIVND (reference sequence). Unmatched junction bases numbered 9, after V lost 7 bases and J lost 8 bases. The CDR3 loop reads CASTLAGLKDEQFF. CDR3 nucleotide sequence: TGTGCCAGTACGCTAGCGGGGCTTAAAGATGAGCAGTTCTTC.

The chain couples TRBV6-6 to TRBJ2-1; D remains ambiguous. This CDR3 has 14 amino acids. Germline CDR1 and CDR2: MNHNY and SVGAGI (reference sequence). The V end was cut by 6 bases, the J end by 3 bases, with 12 bases between. The CDR3 sequence: CASSQEELYNEQFF. The CDR3 region has the DNA TGTGCCAGCAGCCAAGAAGAACTCTACAATGAGCAGTTCTTC.

The rearrangement uses TRBV11-2 and TRBJ2-7; 9 nucleotides align to TRBD2. This CDR3 spans 18 amino acids. Germline CDR1 and CDR2: SGHAT and FQNNGV. V lost 5 bases and J lost 4; bases outside the gene matches: 18. For the CDR3, the DNA is TGTGCCAGCAGCCCACCAGAAAAATTAGCGGGAGATTTTTACGAGCAGTACTTC. This translates into CASSPPEKLAGDFYEQYF.

The genes are TRBV6-6 and TRBJ2-7; no clear D. V lost 5 bases to trimming and J lost 2 bases, with 16 bases between them. The germline gives CDR1 MNHNY, CDR2 SVGAGI (reference sequence). The CDR3 contains 15 residues. CDR3 DNA sequence: TGTGCCAGCAGTGCGACGGATTCCCCCGCCTACGAGCAGTACTTC. It encodes CASSATDSPAYEQYF.

V and J are TRBV4-3 and TRBJ2-7; D remains ambiguous. The V end was cut by 1 base, the J end by 0 bases, with 10 bases between. CDR3 length equals 15 residues. Germline V lookup: CDR1 LGHNA, CDR2 YSLEER. The CDR3 reads CASSQALASSYEQYF. The CDR3 DNA reads TGCGCCAGCAGCCAAGCCTTGGCGTCCTCCTACGAGCAGTACTTC.